These 18 T cell receptor beta chains originate from one sample sequenced in a study of T-cell reconstitution after alpha-beta-depleted transplantation in children. Unique molecular identifiers were incorporated during preparation of the TCRbeta library. TCRdb passed the PCR reads through MiXCR, listing each CDR3 protein once. There are about 500,000 distinct CDR3 sequences in the sample; about 30% occur only once, and 2% to 3% lies in the top ten. The source was PBMCs from the stem cell graft donor, collected from the stem cell graft. Receptors originate from a human donor who donated a stem cell graft to a child with aplastic anemia.

This sequence joins TRBV10-3 and TRBJ1-5, with 7 bases lining up with TRBD1. V was pared by 0 bases and J by 4 bases, with 9 bases of the junction left unmatched. The CDR3 is made up of 17 amino acids. CDR1 ENHRY and CDR2 SYGVKD come from the germline V gene. The CDR3 loop is CAISESGRGDSNQPQHF. In DNA, the CDR3 is TGTGCCATCAGTGAGTCGGGGAGGGGGGACAGTAATCAGCCCCAGCATTTT.

The table lists this clonotype with a few counts. CDR3 sequence: CASSPGLGRGRSYNEQFF. The CDR3 bases are TGTGCCAGCAGCCCAGGGTTGGGGCGGGGCCGCTCCTACAATGAGCAGTTCTTC. The V and J genes are TRBV25-1 and TRBJ2-1; a weak D match, TRBD2 (6 bases). V lost 6 bases and J lost 0, with 21 bases in between. Germline V gene data show CDR1 as MGHDK and CDR2 as SYGVNS. The CDR3 length is 18 residues.

This clonotype showed up just a few times. The CDR3 region is CASRGRGLADNEQFF. The CDR3 DNA sequence: TGTGCCAGCAGAGGAAGGGGACTAGCGGACAATGAGCAGTTCTTC. The chain recombines TRBV6-2 or TRBV6-3 with TRBJ2-1; TRBD2 matches 11 bases. The V and J ends lost 6 bases and 5 bases, in that order; junction bases with no gene match: 6. The CDR3 has 15 residues. Germline lookup yields CDR1 MNHEY and CDR2 SVGEGT.

The table lists this clonotype with a count of one. The rearrangement uses TRBV18 and TRBJ1-1; D gene unclear. V lost 0 bases and J lost 11, with 10 bases in between. Germline V gene lookup returns CDR1 KGHSH and CDR2 LQKENI. The CDR3 has 12 amino acids. The CDR3 DNA reads TGTGCCAGCTCACCACCTCCCGACGGGGCTTTCTTT. Translating gives CASSPPPDGAFF.

This clonotype has a handful of counts. V usage is TRBV7-2 and J usage is TRBJ2-5, with 9 bases aligning to TRBD2. The CDR3 has 16 residues. V dropped 1 base and J dropped 5; count of bases not matched to a gene: 8. Per the germline V gene, CDR1 is SGHTA and CDR2 is FQGNSA. The CDR3 coding sequence is TGTGCCAGCAGCTTAGGGGGTAGCGGGAGCTTTGAGACCCAGTACTTC. Protein: CASSLGGSGSFETQYF.

The rearrangement links TRBV20-1 to TRBJ2-1; the D gene is possibly TRBD1 (5 bases). V lost 3 bases, J lost 6 bases, and 15 bases lay in between. The CDR3 is made up of 14 amino acids. Germline V gene sequence: CDR1 DFQATT, CDR2 SNEGSKA (reference sequence). DNA for the CDR3: TGCAGTGCTAGCCCGAATAGGGGCCGCAATGAGCAGTTCTTC. Translated, it gives CSASPNRGRNEQFF.

V gene TRBV5-1 combines with J gene TRBJ2-1; D uncertain. The CDR3 loop spans 15 amino acids. V gave up 0 bases and J gave up 8 bases, with 15 bases separating them. Germline CDR1 SGHRS, CDR2 YFSETQ. CDR3 coding DNA: TGCGCCAGCAGCTTGGAGCGCCACCAAGGCCATGAGCAGTTCTTC. Its translation is CASSLERHQGHEQFF.

To note about this clonotype: One end of the junction varies from germline; a read error may be responsible. This chain connects TRBV9 to TRBJ1-1; D is unresolved. Per germline, CDR1 SGDLS and CDR2 YYNGEE. This CDR3 is built from 14 residues. CDR3 region: CASIVGGGRTEAFF. In nucleotides, the CDR3 is TGTGCCAGCATCGTAGGCGGAGGAAGGACTGAAGCTTTCTTT.

This clonotype has a handful of counts. The chain uses TRBV7-6 and TRBJ2-1, with 11 bases identical to TRBD1. The length of the CDR3 is 15 residues. The ends lost 5 bases at V and 8 bases at J; junction bases unmatched: 8. The germline gives CDR1 SGHVS, CDR2 FNYEAQ. CDR3 loop: CASSRDRGIGDEQFF. DNA for the CDR3: TGTGCCAGCAGCCGGGACAGGGGGATAGGGGATGAGCAGTTCTTC.

The V call is TRBV20-1, the J call TRBJ2-2, with a weak D call TRBD2 (5 bases). Trimming left V 3 bases short and J 5 bases short, with 13 bases between. The CDR3 runs to 14 residues. From germline, CDR1 is DFQATT and CDR2 SNEGSKA (reference sequence). CDR3: CSASAGATTGELFF. CDR3 bases: TGCAGTGCTAGTGCGGGCGCCACGACCGGGGAGCTGTTTTTT.

This chain uses TRBV6-2 or TRBV6-3 with TRBJ2-3, with 15 bases fitting TRBD2. V trimming: 0 bases; J trimming: 4 bases; junction bases outside the gene matches: 14. CDR1 and CDR2 from the germline V gene are MNHEY and SVGEGT. The CDR3 covers 21 residues. Written as DNA, the CDR3 is TGTGCCAGCAGTTACTCGGCCTCCCAACCGGGACTAGCGGGAGGAGCAGATACGCAGTATTTT. It specifies CASSYSASQPGLAGGADTQYF.

This chain uses TRBV19 with TRBJ2-3; tentative D call: TRBD1 (6 bases). Germline V CDR1 and CDR2: LNHDA, SQIVND (reference sequence). V lost 0 bases and J lost 4, with 8 bases in between. The CDR3 is 14 residues long. The CDR3 bases are TGTGCCAGTAGTATAGAGGCAGGGGCAGATACGCAGTATTTT. The encoded protein is CASSIEAGADTQYF. Together with reference TRBV19 and TRBJ2-3, the CDR3 gives the full variable domain: DGGITQSPKYLFRKEGQNVTLSCEQNLNHDAMYWYRQDPGQGLRLIYYSQIVNDFQKGDIAEGYSVSREKKESFPLTVTSAQKNPTAFYLCASSIEAGADTQYFGPGTRLTVL.

This clonotype was seen a handful of times. This rearrangement joins TRBV27 to TRBJ1-5; D remains unclear. Germline assignment: CDR1 MNHEY and CDR2 SMNVEV (reference sequence). The CDR3 spans 12 residues. Trimming stripped 4 bases from V and 1 base from J, with 2 bases between. The CDR3 sequence: CASSWSNQPQHF. The CDR3 DNA reads TGTGCCAGCAGTTGGAGCAATCAGCCCCAGCATTTT.

This clonotype was counted between two and nine times. The CDR3 protein is CSVEDLLGNETQYF. The CDR3 DNA reads as TGCAGCGTTGAAGATCTGTTGGGGAACGAGACCCAGTACTTC. The V gene is TRBV29-1, the J gene TRBJ2-5; no clear D gene. Germline V CDR1 and CDR2: SQVTM, ANQGSEA. This CDR3 is 14 amino acids long. The V end was cut by 0 bases, the J end by 5 bases, with 13 bases between.

This clonotype has just a few counts. V is TRBV11-2 and J is TRBJ2-3; 11 bases are a match to TRBD2. Germline trimming cut 6 bases from V and 1 base from J; bases unmatched to any gene: 12. This CDR3 has 18 amino acids. CDR1 and CDR2 from the germline V gene are SGHAT and FQNNGV. The CDR3 is CASRRGTSGHLGTDTQYF. In DNA, the CDR3 is TGTGCCAGCAGGAGAGGGACTAGCGGACACTTAGGCACAGATACGCAGTATTTT.

The chain combines TRBV7-9 with TRBJ2-7, with 10 bases matching TRBD2. CDR1 and CDR2 (germline): SEHNR, FQNEAQ (reference sequence). The CDR3 sequence is 16 residues long. V gave up 5 bases and J gave up 5 bases; unmatched junction bases: 12. The CDR3 DNA is TGTGCCAGCAGCCCCGAGGGCCTAGCGGGAGTGAACGAGCAGTACTTC. It translates to CASSPEGLAGVNEQYF.

This clonotype was observed at least ten times. The chain links TRBV18 to TRBJ2-7, with D perhaps TRBD1 or TRBD2 (5 bases each). The CDR3 consists of 13 residues. From germline, CDR1 is KGHSH and CDR2 LQKENI. V was clipped by 5 bases and J by 2 bases, with 10 bases between them. The CDR3 nucleotides read TGTGCCAGCTCAGGGGACCTACCCTACGAGCAGTACTTC. This sequence encodes CASSGDLPYEQYF.

This clonotype was counted between two and nine times. J is TRBJ2-1 and V is TRBV21-1; the table's D call, TRBD1, was not checked against the DNA. TRBV21-1 is deemed a pseudogene. This CDR3 region has 16 residues. This CDR3 is CASSRRLPPAFDEQFF. CDR3 in DNA: TGTGCCAGCAGCAGGCGACTCCCCCCTGCGTTCGATGAGCAGTTCTTC.